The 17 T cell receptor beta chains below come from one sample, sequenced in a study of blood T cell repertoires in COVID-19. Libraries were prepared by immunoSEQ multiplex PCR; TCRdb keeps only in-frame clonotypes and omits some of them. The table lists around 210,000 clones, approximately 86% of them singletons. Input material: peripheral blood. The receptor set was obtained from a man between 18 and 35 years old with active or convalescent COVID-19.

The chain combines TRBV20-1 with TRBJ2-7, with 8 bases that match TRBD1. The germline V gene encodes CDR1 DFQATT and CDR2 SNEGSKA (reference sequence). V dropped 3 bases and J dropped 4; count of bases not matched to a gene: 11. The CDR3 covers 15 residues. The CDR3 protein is CSASPTGTGGYEQYF. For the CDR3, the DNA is TGCAGTGCTAGTCCGACCGGGACAGGTGGGTACGAGCAGTACTTC.

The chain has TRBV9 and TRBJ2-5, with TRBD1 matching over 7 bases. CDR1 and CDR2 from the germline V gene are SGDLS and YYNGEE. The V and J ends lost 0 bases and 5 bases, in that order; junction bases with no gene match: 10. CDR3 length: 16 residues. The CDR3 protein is CASSVGAGTEAETQYF. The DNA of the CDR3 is TGTGCCAGCAGCGTAGGGGCCGGGACAGAAGCGGAGACCCAGTACTTC.

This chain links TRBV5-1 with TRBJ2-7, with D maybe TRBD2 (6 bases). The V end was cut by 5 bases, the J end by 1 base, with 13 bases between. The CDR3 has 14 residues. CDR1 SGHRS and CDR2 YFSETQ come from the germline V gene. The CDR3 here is CASRGEAFSYEQYF. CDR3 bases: TGCGCCAGCAGGGGGGAGGCATTTTCCTACGAGCAGTACTTC.

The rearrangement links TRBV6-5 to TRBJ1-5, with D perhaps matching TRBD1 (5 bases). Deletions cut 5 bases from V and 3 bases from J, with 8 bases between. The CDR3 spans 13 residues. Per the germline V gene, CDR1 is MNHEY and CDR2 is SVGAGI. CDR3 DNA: TGTGCCAGCAGTAGACAGTACAATCAGCCCCAGCATTTT. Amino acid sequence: CASSRQYNQPQHF.

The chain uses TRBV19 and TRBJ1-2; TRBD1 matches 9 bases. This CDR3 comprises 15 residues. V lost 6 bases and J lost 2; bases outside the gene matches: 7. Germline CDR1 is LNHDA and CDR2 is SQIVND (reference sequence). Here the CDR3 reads CASRITGTGNYGYTF. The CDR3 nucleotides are TGTGCCAGTAGAATTACCGGGACAGGGAACTATGGCTACACCTTC.

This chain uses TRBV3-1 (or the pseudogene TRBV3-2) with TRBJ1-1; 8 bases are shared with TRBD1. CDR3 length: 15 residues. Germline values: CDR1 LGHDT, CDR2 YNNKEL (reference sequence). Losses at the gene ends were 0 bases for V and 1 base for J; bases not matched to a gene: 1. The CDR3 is CASSQDTGGNTEAFF. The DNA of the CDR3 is TGTGCCAGCAGCCAAGATACAGGGGGGAACACTGAAGCTTTCTTT.

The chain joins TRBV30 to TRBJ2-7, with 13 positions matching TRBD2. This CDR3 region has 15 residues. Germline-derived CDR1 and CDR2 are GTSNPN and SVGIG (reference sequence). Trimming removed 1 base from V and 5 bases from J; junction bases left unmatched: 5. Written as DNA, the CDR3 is TGTGCCTGGAGTGCCGGGACTAGCGGGACGGACGAGCAGTACTTC. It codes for CAWSAGTSGTDEQYF.

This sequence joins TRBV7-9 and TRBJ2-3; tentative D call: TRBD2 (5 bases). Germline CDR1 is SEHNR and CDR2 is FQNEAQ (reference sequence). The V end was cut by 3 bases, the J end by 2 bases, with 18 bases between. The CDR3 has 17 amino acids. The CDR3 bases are TGTGCCAGCAGCTTCTACTTGGACGGGGAATACACAGATACGCAGTATTTT. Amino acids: CASSFYLDGEYTDTQYF.

The CDR3 sequence is CASSPGSAGSYGYTF. In DNA form, the CDR3 reads TGTGCCAGCTCACCCGGGTCGGCCGGGAGCTATGGCTACACCTTC. The rearrangement uses TRBV18 and TRBJ1-2; D remains unclear. V dropped 3 bases and J dropped 4 bases, with 15 bases sitting between them. The CDR3 consists of 15 residues. Germline CDR1 is KGHSH and CDR2 is LQKENI.

DNA for the CDR3: TGTGCCAGCAGTTCGCCCCCGTACAGGTTGACGACTGGAAACACCATATATTTT. Its translation: CASSSPPYRLTTGNTIYF. The chain carries TRBV28 and TRBJ1-3, with D perhaps TRBD1 (5 bases). Germline CDR1 and CDR2: MDHEN and SYDVKM. The V gene lost 4 bases and the J gene lost 2 bases, with 21 bases spanning the gap. The CDR3 totals 18 residues.

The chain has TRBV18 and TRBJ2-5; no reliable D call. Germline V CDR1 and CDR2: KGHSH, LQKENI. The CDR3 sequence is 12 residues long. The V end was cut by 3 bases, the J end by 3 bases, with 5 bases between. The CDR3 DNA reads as TGTGCCAGCTCACCGCGGAAAGAGACCCAGTACTTC. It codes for CASSPRKETQYF.

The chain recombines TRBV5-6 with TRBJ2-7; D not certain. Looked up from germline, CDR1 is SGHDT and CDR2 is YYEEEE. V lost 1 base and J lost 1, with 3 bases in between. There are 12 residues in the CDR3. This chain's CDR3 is CASSLSSYEQYF. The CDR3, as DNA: TGTGCCAGCAGCTTGTCATCCTACGAGCAGTACTTC. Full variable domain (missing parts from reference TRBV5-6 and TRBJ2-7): DAGVTQSPTHLIKTRGQQVTLRCSPKSGHDTVSWYQQALGQGPQFIFQYYEEEERQRGNFPDRFSGHQFPNYSSELNVNALLLGDSALYLCASSLSSYEQYFGPGTRLTVT.

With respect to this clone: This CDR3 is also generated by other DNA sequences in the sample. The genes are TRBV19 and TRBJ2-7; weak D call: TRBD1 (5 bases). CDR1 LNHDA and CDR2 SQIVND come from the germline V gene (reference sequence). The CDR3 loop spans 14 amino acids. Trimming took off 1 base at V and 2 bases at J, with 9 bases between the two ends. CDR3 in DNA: TGTGCCAGTAGTATAGCAGGGTTGACCTACGAGCAGTACTTC. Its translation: CASSIAGLTYEQYF.

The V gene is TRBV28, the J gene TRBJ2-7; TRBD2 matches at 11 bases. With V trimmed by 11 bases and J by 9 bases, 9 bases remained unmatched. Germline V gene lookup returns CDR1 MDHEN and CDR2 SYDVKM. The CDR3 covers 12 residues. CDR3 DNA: TGTGCCTCCCTAGCGGGAGGAAGCGCGCAGTACTTC. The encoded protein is CASLAGGSAQYF.

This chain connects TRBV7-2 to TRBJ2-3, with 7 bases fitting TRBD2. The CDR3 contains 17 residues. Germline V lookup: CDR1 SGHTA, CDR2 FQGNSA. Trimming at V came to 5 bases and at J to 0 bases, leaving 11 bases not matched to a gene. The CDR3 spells CASSVGRSGTSTDTQYF. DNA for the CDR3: TGTGCCAGCAGCGTAGGACGGAGCGGGACTAGCACAGATACGCAGTATTTT.

CDR3 bases: TGTGCCAGCAGACATGGGACAGGGGGAACTGAAGCTTTCTTT. Its protein product is CASRHGTGGTEAFF. The V gene is TRBV7-9, the J gene TRBJ1-1; TRBD1 aligns across 11 bases. The CDR3 is made up of 14 amino acids. J lost 5 bases, V lost 6 bases, and 5 bases had no gene match. The germline V gene encodes CDR1 SEHNR and CDR2 FQNEAQ (reference sequence). Filled out from reference TRBV7-9 and TRBJ1-1, the complete variable domain reads DTGVSQNPRHKITKRGQNVTFRCDPISEHNRLYWYRQTLGQGPEFLTYFQNEAQLEKSRLLSDRFSAERPKGSFSTLEIQRTEQGDSAMYLCASRHGTGGTEAFFGQGTRLTVV.

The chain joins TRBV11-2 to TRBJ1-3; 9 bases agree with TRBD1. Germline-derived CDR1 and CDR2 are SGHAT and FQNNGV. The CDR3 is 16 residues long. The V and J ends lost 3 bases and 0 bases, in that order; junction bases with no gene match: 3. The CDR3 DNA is TGTGCCAGCAGCTTCTTGACAGGGGGCTCTGGAAACACCATATATTTT. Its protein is CASSFLTGGSGNTIYF.